This T cell receptor (beta chain) is from a study of a mutant IDH1 vaccine in newly diagnosed glioma. Background on the study: Vaccine administration was initiated 4-6 weeks following radiotherapy alone, or with temozolomide cycles. Treated patients had a mean age of approximately 40 years and a sex split that was roughly 60% male and roughly 38% female. Receipt of radiotherapy, temozolomide, or both preceded the study, and most received both.

There are a few counts of this clone. Antigen specificity is unknown. TCRdb's table, derived via immunoSEQ multiplex PCR, lists solely in-frame clones and lacks some. The sample shows fewer than 40,000 clones, around 90% of them seen only once. Time point here: week 47, end of study. Each dose delivered 300 ug of mutant IDH1 20-mer peptide subcutaneously with imiquimod. The sequence was obtained from a woman aged 35 to 49 with glioma. The sequencing here drew on PBMCs, taken from a glioma patient whose treatment included an IDH1 peptide vaccine.

DNA for the CDR3: TGTGCCAGCAGTAAGGACAGCCAAGAGACCCAGTACTTC. The encoded protein is CASSKDSQETQYF. V gene TRBV6-5 combines with J gene TRBJ2-5, with D tentatively TRBD1 (6 bases). V was cut by 5 bases and J by 1 base, with 8 bases left in between. Germline assignment: CDR1 MNHEY and CDR2 SVGAGI. The CDR3 is made up of 13 amino acids.